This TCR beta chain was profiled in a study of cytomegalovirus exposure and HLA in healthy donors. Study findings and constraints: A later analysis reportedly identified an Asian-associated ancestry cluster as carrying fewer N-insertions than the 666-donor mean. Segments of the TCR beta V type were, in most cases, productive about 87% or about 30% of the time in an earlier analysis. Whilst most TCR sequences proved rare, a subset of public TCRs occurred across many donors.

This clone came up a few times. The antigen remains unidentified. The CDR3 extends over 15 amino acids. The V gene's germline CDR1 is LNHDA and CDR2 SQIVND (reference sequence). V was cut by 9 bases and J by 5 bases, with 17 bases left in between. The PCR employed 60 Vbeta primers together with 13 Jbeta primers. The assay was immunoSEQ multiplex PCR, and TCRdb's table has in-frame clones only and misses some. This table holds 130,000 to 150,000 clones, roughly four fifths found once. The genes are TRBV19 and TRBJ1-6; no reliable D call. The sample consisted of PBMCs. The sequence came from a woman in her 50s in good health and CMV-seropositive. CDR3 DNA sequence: TGTGCCAGCACGAGCCAGCCTAGGAATAATTCACCCCTCCACTTT. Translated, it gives CASTSQPRNNSPLHF.